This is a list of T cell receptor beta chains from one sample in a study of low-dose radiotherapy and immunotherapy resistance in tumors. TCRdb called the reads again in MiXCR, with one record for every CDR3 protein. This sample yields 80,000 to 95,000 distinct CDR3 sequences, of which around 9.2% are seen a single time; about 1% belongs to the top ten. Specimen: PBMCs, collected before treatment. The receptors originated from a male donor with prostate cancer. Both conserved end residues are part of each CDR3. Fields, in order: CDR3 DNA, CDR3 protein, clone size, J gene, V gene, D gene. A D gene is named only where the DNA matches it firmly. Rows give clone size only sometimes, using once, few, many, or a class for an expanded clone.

TGCGCCAGCAGCTTTAGCTCCAACACCGGAGAGACCCAGTACTTC | CASSFSSNTGETQYF | NA | TRBJ2-5 | TRBV5-1 | NA
TGTGCCAGCAGCGTTCGACAGGGGGCCTACGAGCAGTACTTC | CASSVRQGAYEQYF | NA | TRBJ2-7 | TRBV7-2 | TRBD1
TGTGCCACCAGTGATCCGACAAGGGGACATGGCTACACCTTC | CATSDPTRGHGYTF | NA | TRBJ1-2 | TRBV24-1 | NA
TGCAGTGCCCCGGTAAGGCTTGTGCAGTTCTTC | CSAPVRLVQFF | many | TRBJ2-1 | TRBV20-1 | NA
TGTGCCAGCAGTAGGTATAGCAATCAGCCCCAGCATTTT | CASSRYSNQPQHF | many | TRBJ1-5 | TRBV27 | NA
TGTGCCAGCTCACCAGACTCACAGGGGTTCTTCGGTACAGATACGCAGTATTTT | CASSPDSQGFFGTDTQYF | many | TRBJ2-3 | TRBV18 | TRBD1
TGCAGCGGTGGTGGTCGAATCGGGGAGCTGTTTTTT | CSGGGRIGELFF | many | TRBJ2-2 | TRBV29-1 | NA
TGTGCCAGCAGTTACAGGGACAGGATGGGCTACACCTTC | CASSYRDRMGYTF | many | TRBJ1-2 | TRBV6-5 | TRBD1
TGTGCCAGCAGCCAACAGGGGACTGAAGCTTTCTTT | CASSQQGTEAFF | many | TRBJ1-1 | TRBV14 | NA
TGTGCCAGCAGTCAAGGTAGTCAGCCCCAGCATTTT | CASSQGSQPQHF | many | TRBJ1-5 | TRBV28 | NA
TGTGCCAGCAGCTTTCCCATAAAAAACACTGAAGCTTTCTTT | CASSFPIKNTEAFF | many | TRBJ1-1 | TRBV7-9 | NA
TGCAGCATACAGGGGGTTGGTGGAAACACCATATATTTT | CSIQGVGGNTIYF | many | TRBJ1-3 | TRBV29-1 | TRBD1
TGTGCCAGCAGGTTTACGACCGGGGAGCTGTTTTTT | CASRFTTGELFF | many | TRBJ2-2 | TRBV27 | NA
NA | CASSRKPRISSRTPGSCFF | NA | TRBJ2-2 | TRBV23-1 | NA
TGTGCCAGCAGCGGGGGTGGGCTAGCGGCGGGGGGTGAGCAGTTCTTC | CASSGGGLAAGGEQFF | many | TRBJ2-1 | TRBV9 | TRBD2
TGCGCCAGCAGCCCACGGGGACTAGCGGGGAGCTCCTACAATGAGCAGTTCTTC | CASSPRGLAGSSYNEQFF | few | TRBJ2-1 | TRBV5-1 | TRBD2
TGTGCCAGCGCAGGGGGGTATGGCTACACCTTC | CASAGGYGYTF | many | TRBJ1-2 | TRBV28 | TRBD1
TGTGCCAGTAGTAGCCCCGGACTAGCGGGACAAGAGACCCAGTACTTC | CASSSPGLAGQETQYF | many | TRBJ2-5 | TRBV19 | TRBD2
TGTGCCAGTAGTTCACTCCGCGGGAAGGAGACCCAGTACTTC | CASSSLRGKETQYF | many | TRBJ2-5 | TRBV19 | NA
TGTGCCAGCACCGTACAGGGTTTGAACACCGGGGAGCTGTTTTTT | CASTVQGLNTGELFF | many | TRBJ2-2 | TRBV28 | NA
TGTGCCGGTCGTGGGAGGGGGACAGATACGCAGTATTTT | CAGRGRGTDTQYF | many | TRBJ2-3 | TRBV2 | NA
TGTGCCAGCAGGGGACTAGCGGGAGACAATGAGCAGTTCTTC | CASRGLAGDNEQFF | many | TRBJ2-1 | TRBV7-9 | TRBD2
TGTGCCAGCAGGACTGGGGGGGGCACCGGGGAGCTGTTTTTT | CASRTGGGTGELFF | many | TRBJ2-2 | TRBV4-2 | TRBD2
TGTGCCTGTTTAGCCGGCTCTGGGGCCAACGTCCTGACTTTC | CACLAGSGANVLTF | many | TRBJ2-6 | TRBV30 | NA
TGTGCCAGCAGTGAAGACAGTAGCAATCAGCCCCAGCATTTT | CASSEDSSNQPQHF | NA | TRBJ1-5 | TRBV2 | NA
TGTGCCAGCAGTTTGGGGGTCCTACGCGAGCAGTACTTC | CASSLGVLREQYF | NA | TRBJ2-7 | TRBV12-3/TRBV12-4 | NA
TGCAGCGTTGGCGGTTTTAGCTCCTACAATGAGCAGTTCTTC | CSVGGFSSYNEQFF | many | TRBJ2-1 | TRBV29-1 | NA
TGCAGCGTTGAAGAAATAGGGGAAGTCAAGGGGAAACTGTTTTTT | CSVEEIGEVKGKLFF | many | TRBJ1-4 | TRBV29-1 | NA
TGTGCCAGCGGACGATCGGGACAGGGTGGCAATGAGCAGTTCTTC | CASGRSGQGGNEQFF | NA | TRBJ2-1 | TRBV28 | TRBD1
TGTGCCAGCAGCGTTAGCACCGTCTCTGGAAACACCATATATTTT | CASSVSTVSGNTIYF | few | TRBJ1-3 | TRBV9 | NA
TGTGCCAGCAGTTTGGGTTCAGGACAGGGGGAGACCCAGTACTTC | CASSLGSGQGETQYF | many | TRBJ2-5 | TRBV12-3/TRBV12-4 | TRBD1
TGTGCCAGCAGTTTGGTCCAGCCATACGAGCAGTACTTC | CASSLVQPYEQYF | many | TRBJ2-7 | TRBV28 | NA
TGTGCCAGCAGCACTCAGGGAGAGCAGTACTTC | CASSTQGEQYF | many | TRBJ2-7 | TRBV2 | NA
TGCAGCGTTGAGGGGACAGGGGTCTACGAGCAGTACTTC | CSVEGTGVYEQYF | many | TRBJ2-7 | TRBV29-1 | TRBD1
TGCGCCAGCAGCCCCCGTTTAGCGGGAGCGAAATCTAGCACAGATACGCAGTATTTT | CASSPRLAGAKSSTDTQYF | few | TRBJ2-3 | TRBV4-3 | TRBD2
TGTGCCAGCAGTGAGGCGACTAGCGGGAGGGCCGGGGAGCTGTTTTTT | CASSEATSGRAGELFF | few | TRBJ2-2 | TRBV13 | TRBD2
TGCGCCAGCAGCTTTCAGGGGGCAACGGTGGATGAGCAGTACTTC | CASSFQGATVDEQYF | many | TRBJ2-7 | TRBV5-1 | TRBD1
TGTGCCAGCAGTACCTCACCCTCGGCGGAGACCCAGTACTTC | CASSTSPSAETQYF | many | TRBJ2-5 | TRBV6-2/TRBV6-3 | NA
TGTGCCAGTAGTGATAGCGGAGGCCTTCAAGAGACCCAGTACTTC | CASSDSGGLQETQYF | many | TRBJ2-5 | TRBV19 | NA
TGTGCCAGCAGCCAAGGTGGTAGCGGGGGAGGGGATACGCAGTATTTT | CASSQGGSGGGDTQYF | many | TRBJ2-3 | TRBV3-1 | TRBD2
TGTGCCAGCAAGGACAGGGGGGACAATGAGCAGTTCTTC | CASKDRGDNEQFF | many | TRBJ2-1 | TRBV12-3/TRBV12-4 | TRBD1
TGTGCCAGCAGGACACCGGGACAGGGGCCCCACTATGGCTACACCTTC | CASRTPGQGPHYGYTF | many | TRBJ1-2 | TRBV28 | TRBD1
TGTGCCAGCAGTTCGGGACTAGCATCCGAGCAGTACTTC | CASSSGLASEQYF | many | TRBJ2-7 | TRBV28 | TRBD2
TGTGCCAGCAGTGGTCCTAGCGGGAGAACAGATACGCAGTATTTT | CASSGPSGRTDTQYF | NA | TRBJ2-3 | TRBV2 | TRBD2
TGTGCCATCACCAACGGCAGGGGGCGGATAGACTATGGCTACACCTTC | CAITNGRGRIDYGYTF | NA | TRBJ1-2 | TRBV10-3 | TRBD1
TGTGCCAGCAGGACCCGTAGTGCTAGCACAGATACGCAGTATTTT | CASRTRSASTDTQYF | many | TRBJ2-3 | TRBV28 | NA
TGTGCCAGCAGTTACTTCGGGACTAGCGGGAGACCCAACACCGGGGAGCTGTTTTTT | CASSYFGTSGRPNTGELFF | NA | TRBJ2-2 | TRBV10-3 | TRBD2
TGCAGTGCTAAATCTAGCGGGAGGATAAATGAGCAGTACTTC | CSAKSSGRINEQYF | many | TRBJ2-7 | TRBV20-1 | TRBD2
TGTGCCAGCAGCTTAGGGACAGCCGCGCAGTACTTC | CASSLGTAAQYF | many | TRBJ2-7 | TRBV7-9 | NA
TGTGCCAGCAGTTTAGGCGGGAGGGCAGAGTTCTTC | CASSLGGRAEFF | many | TRBJ2-1 | TRBV12-3/TRBV12-4 | TRBD2